These 3 T cell receptor beta chains were all obtained from the same sample, sequenced in a study of graft-versus-host responses after intestinal transplantation. The protocol was immunoSEQ multiplex PCR, while the TCRdb copy is restricted to in-frame clones and leaves out a portion. Here the sample spans approximately 97,000 clones, around 92% being singletons. These TCRs' antigens remain unknown. This material consisted of unstimulated CD4+ T cells sorted from spleen or lymph node cells, taken before transplant. Receptors originate from a human donor who was the organ donor for an intestinal transplant.

The gene calls are TRBV28 and TRBJ2-4, with 9 bases identical to TRBD1. The germline CDR1 and CDR2 sequences are MDHEN and SYDVKM. V dropped 6 bases and J dropped 7; count of bases not matched to a gene: 1. The CDR3 extends over 12 amino acids. The CDR3 spells CASRQGANIQYF. For the CDR3, the DNA is TGTGCCAGCAGACAGGGGGCGAACATTCAGTACTTC.

DNA for the CDR3: TGTGCCAGCAGCAAACAGGGGGAAGAAAAACTGTTTTTT. Residues: CASSKQGEEKLFF. The V and J genes are TRBV4-2 and TRBJ1-4; 8 bases are a match to TRBD1. This CDR3 contains 13 residues. Trimming took 5 bases from V and 8 from J; bases not matched to a gene: 4. Germline assignment: CDR1 LGHNA and CDR2 YNFKEQ.

The V and J genes are TRBV7-3 and TRBJ1-2; no firm D call. Germline CDR1 reads SGHTA; CDR2 reads FQGTGA. V lost 2 bases to trimming and J lost 4 bases, with 8 bases between them. The CDR3 spans 13 residues. CDR3 DNA: TGTGCCAGCAGCTTACGCCGGGGCTATGGCTACACCTTC. Translating it yields CASSLRRGYGYTF. Looking up the rest from reference TRBV7-3 and TRBJ1-2 gives the full variable domain: GAGVSQTPSNKVTEKGKYVELRCDPISGHTALYWYRQSLGQGPEFLIYFQGTGAADDSGLPNDRFFAVRPEGSVSTLKIQRTERGDSAVYLCASSLRRGYGYTFGSGTRLTVV.